This TCR beta chain originates from a study of response to subunit inactivated influenza vaccine. Germline V gives CDR1 DFQATT, CDR2 SNEGSKA (reference sequence). Between the trimmed V and J ends, which lost 5 bases and 4 bases, there was a span of 14 bases. There are 13 residues in the CDR3. TCRdb analysed the RT-PCR reads with MiXCR anew, one entry per CDR3 protein. The sample holds roughly 570,000 distinct CDR3 sequences, 11% to 15% seen once. This clonotype was seen many times. The source was PBMCs from blood, collected 11 to 12 days after vaccination. The receptor's source is a man aged 50 or older who received an inactivated influenza vaccine. The genes are TRBV20-1 and TRBJ2-5; possible D gene TRBD2, 6 bases. The chain's CDR3 is CSARTTRGETQYF. The CDR3 bases are TGCAGTGCTCGTACGACTAGGGGAGAGACCCAGTACTTC.